Listed below are T cell receptor beta chains from one sample, sequenced in a study of T cell repertoires in cytomegalovirus infection. Their recognized antigens are unknown. MiXCR was run by TCRdb on the reads, yielding one entry per CDR3 protein. This table holds 65,000 to 85,000 distinct CDR3 sequences, roughly 28% found once. Sequencing used CD8+ T cells from cultured PBMCs, obtained from culture after CMV antigen stimulation. The receptor set was obtained from a human donor in good health (CMV status not recorded). Some clones in this sample may be carry-over from other donors' samples. The CDR3 runs from the conserved cysteine through the conserved F or W. A D gene is named only where the DNA matches it firmly. Clone size is not always given. Where it is, it says once, few, many or a class for expanded clones.

V gene: TRBV7-9
clone size: NA
D gene: NA
J gene: TRBJ2-5
CDR3 DNA: TGTGCCAGCAGGGATATCGGAGGGAGCTTTGAGACTCAGTACTTC
CDR3 protein: CASRDIGGSFETQYF

V gene: TRBV19
clone size: NA
D gene: NA
J gene: TRBJ2-7
CDR3 DNA: TGTGCCAGTAGTATCCAGACAGGTTCCTACGAGCAGTACTTC
CDR3 protein: CASSIQTGSYEQYF

V gene: TRBV12-3/TRBV12-4
clone size: many
D gene: NA
J gene: TRBJ1-2
CDR3 DNA: TGTGCCAGCAGTCCCCCTGCGGGGGGCGGTTATCTACCTACGACCTATGGCTACACCTTC
CDR3 protein: CASSPPAGGGYLPTTYGYTF

V gene: TRBV11-2
clone size: few
D gene: TRBD2
J gene: TRBJ2-7
CDR3 DNA: TGTGCCAGCAGCCTTTCCGGGACTAGCCTCTCCTACGAGCAGTACTTC
CDR3 protein: CASSLSGTSLSYEQYF

V gene: TRBV10-3
clone size: NA
D gene: TRBD1
J gene: TRBJ1-2
CDR3 DNA: TGTGCCATCTCACGGACAGGCATGGATGGCTACACCTTC
CDR3 protein: CAISRTGMDGYTF

V gene: TRBV14
clone size: NA
D gene: NA
J gene: TRBJ2-1
CDR3 DNA: TGTGCCAGCAGCCAAGATTTCCCCGGAGTTGAGGGACACAATGAGCAGTTCTTC
CDR3 protein: CASSQDFPGVEGHNEQFF

V gene: TRBV12-3/TRBV12-4
clone size: NA
D gene: NA
J gene: TRBJ2-7
CDR3 DNA: TGTGCCAGCAGGGATACAGGGTACGAGCAGTACTTC
CDR3 protein: CASRDTGYEQYF

V gene: TRBV6-6
clone size: NA
D gene: NA
J gene: TRBJ1-1
CDR3 DNA: TGTGCCAGCAGACCACCGCACCCCGGGGTTTACGCTGAAGCTTTCTTT
CDR3 protein: CASRPPHPGVYAEAFF

V gene: TRBV11-2
clone size: few
D gene: NA
J gene: TRBJ2-7
CDR3 DNA: TGTGCCAGCACCCACGGGGTCCCCCTCTACGAGCAGTACTTC
CDR3 protein: CASTHGVPLYEQYF

V gene: TRBV6-2/TRBV6-3
clone size: few
D gene: TRBD2
J gene: TRBJ2-3
CDR3 DNA: TGTGCCAGCAGTGCCGGGACTAGATCCACCACTACGCAGTATTTT
CDR3 protein: CASSAGTRSTTTQYF

V gene: TRBV27
clone size: NA
D gene: TRBD1
J gene: TRBJ1-1
CDR3 DNA: TGTGCCAGCAGTAAACAGGGGATCAACACTGAAGCTTTCTTT
CDR3 protein: CASSKQGINTEAFF

V gene: TRBV7-4
clone size: once
D gene: NA
J gene: TRBJ1-4
CDR3 DNA: TGTGCCAGCAGCTCCCCCTGGGAGGGAAATGAAAAACTGTTTTTT
CDR3 protein: CASSSPWEGNEKLFF

V gene: TRBV6-2/TRBV6-3
clone size: few
D gene: NA
J gene: TRBJ2-1
CDR3 DNA: TGTGCCAGCAGTTATGGTTTACGGACATTAAGGCGTTCGTACAATGAGCAGTTCTTC
CDR3 protein: CASSYGLRTLRRSYNEQFF

V gene: TRBV12-3/TRBV12-4
clone size: NA
D gene: NA
J gene: TRBJ2-5
CDR3 DNA: TGTGCCAGCAGTTTTGACGGGACCCAGTACTTC
CDR3 protein: CASSFDGTQYF

V gene: TRBV27
clone size: NA
D gene: NA
J gene: TRBJ2-7
CDR3 DNA: TGTGCCAGCAGTTTTGGTCCGACACGGTACGAGCAGTACTTC
CDR3 protein: CASSFGPTRYEQYF

V gene: TRBV19
clone size: many
D gene: NA
J gene: TRBJ1-5
CDR3 DNA: TGTGCCACCAACCTGAACAGGGATCAGCCCCAGCATTTT
CDR3 protein: CATNLNRDQPQHF

V gene: TRBV7-9
clone size: NA
D gene: NA
J gene: TRBJ1-2
CDR3 DNA: TGTGCCAGCAGCTCCCCCGGGGGGGGGGCGCGGAACTATGGCTACACCTTC
CDR3 protein: CASSSPGGGARNYGYTF

V gene: TRBV11-2
clone size: NA
D gene: NA
J gene: TRBJ2-7
CDR3 DNA: TGTGCCAGCAGCTGGGGGGATGGCTACGAGCAGTACTTC
CDR3 protein: CASSWGDGYEQYF

V gene: TRBV7-8
clone size: many
D gene: NA
J gene: TRBJ2-3
CDR3 DNA: TGTGCCAGCAGCCCCCGAGGGCGCTTTGTTGGCACAGATACGCAGTATTTT
CDR3 protein: CASSPRGRFVGTDTQYF

V gene: TRBV29-1
clone size: few
D gene: NA
J gene: TRBJ2-3
CDR3 DNA: TGCAGCGTTGCGGCCGTGTTTACTAGCACAGATACGCAGTATTTT
CDR3 protein: CSVAAVFTSTDTQYF

V gene: TRBV28
clone size: few
D gene: TRBD1
J gene: TRBJ1-2
CDR3 DNA: TGTGCCAGCAGTCTCATGTCGGAACAGGGGACCGATGGCTACACCTTC
CDR3 protein: CASSLMSEQGTDGYTF

V gene: TRBV28
clone size: NA
D gene: NA
J gene: TRBJ2-3
CDR3 DNA: TGTGCCAGCAGCCACGGGGAGGATACGCAGTATTTT
CDR3 protein: CASSHGEDTQYF

V gene: TRBV30
clone size: NA
D gene: TRBD1
J gene: TRBJ1-1
CDR3 DNA: TGTGCCTGGAGTGTAAAGGGGACAGTTGGTATGAACACTGAAGCTTTCTTT
CDR3 protein: CAWSVKGTVGMNTEAFF

V gene: TRBV6-2/TRBV6-3
clone size: NA
D gene: NA
J gene: TRBJ2-2
CDR3 DNA: TGTGCCAGCAGTTACGGGGGTATAGGGGAGCTGTTTTTT
CDR3 protein: CASSYGGIGELFF

V gene: TRBV18
clone size: NA
D gene: NA
J gene: TRBJ1-2
CDR3 DNA: TGTGCCAGCTCACCACCGGACAGAACCGATTACTATGGCTACACCTTC
CDR3 protein: CASSPPDRTDYYGYTF

V gene: TRBV10-2
clone size: NA
D gene: NA
J gene: TRBJ2-7
CDR3 DNA: TGCGCCAGCACCGGGGGATACGAGCAGTACTTC
CDR3 protein: CASTGGYEQYF

V gene: TRBV27
clone size: NA
D gene: TRBD1
J gene: TRBJ1-1
CDR3 DNA: TGTGCCAGCAGTTTAAGAGGGACAGGGAGCACTGAAGCTTTCTTT
CDR3 protein: CASSLRGTGSTEAFF

V gene: TRBV7-9
clone size: few
D gene: NA
J gene: TRBJ2-4
CDR3 DNA: TGTGCCAGCAGCTTGGGGGATCCCACCAGGCCCGCGGGCAAAAACATTCAGTACTTC
CDR3 protein: CASSLGDPTRPAGKNIQYF

V gene: TRBV12-3/TRBV12-4
clone size: NA
D gene: NA
J gene: TRBJ2-7
CDR3 DNA: TGTGCCAGCAGTTTAGAGGGCGTCAGCTCCTACGAGCAGTACTTC
CDR3 protein: CASSLEGVSSYEQYF

V gene: TRBV7-9
clone size: few
D gene: NA
J gene: TRBJ2-3
CDR3 DNA: TGTGCCAGCAGCTTCCCATTAGGGGATACGCAGTATTTT
CDR3 protein: CASSFPLGDTQYF

V gene: TRBV5-1
clone size: few
D gene: TRBD1
J gene: TRBJ2-7
CDR3 DNA: TGCGCCAGCAGCTTGGCGGTGGAGACAGGGGGAGGCGAGCAGTACTTC
CDR3 protein: CASSLAVETGGGEQYF

V gene: TRBV6-8
clone size: NA
D gene: TRBD1
J gene: TRBJ1-5
CDR3 DNA: TGTGCCAGCAGTGTGGGACAGGGAATTCAGCCCCAGCATTTT
CDR3 protein: CASSVGQGIQPQHF

V gene: TRBV5-6
clone size: NA
D gene: TRBD1
J gene: TRBJ1-1
CDR3 DNA: TGTGCCAGCAGCCAGGACAGGGGGGCGAACACTGAAGCTTTCTTT
CDR3 protein: CASSQDRGANTEAFF

V gene: TRBV20-1
clone size: NA
D gene: NA
J gene: TRBJ2-7
CDR3 DNA: TGCAGTGCCTTAGCCGGACAAATCTACGAGCAGTACTTC
CDR3 protein: CSALAGQIYEQYF

V gene: TRBV7-3
clone size: many
D gene: NA
J gene: TRBJ1-1
CDR3 DNA: TGTGCCAGCAGCTTAGGACCGGGTTCGGAAGCTTTCTTT
CDR3 protein: CASSLGPGSEAFF

V gene: TRBV12-3/TRBV12-4
clone size: few
D gene: TRBD1
J gene: TRBJ2-2
CDR3 DNA: TGTGCCAGCAGTCCGACAGGGAGCACCGGGGAGCTGTTTTTT
CDR3 protein: CASSPTGSTGELFF

V gene: TRBV19
clone size: NA
D gene: NA
J gene: TRBJ2-7
CDR3 DNA: TGTGCCAGTAGCACCTTGGAAACCTACGAGCAGTACTTC
CDR3 protein: CASSTLETYEQYF

V gene: TRBV12-3/TRBV12-4
clone size: medium-sized
D gene: NA
J gene: TRBJ1-5
CDR3 DNA: TGTGCCAGCAGTAGCGGGACAACGAGCAATCAGCCCCAGCATTTT
CDR3 protein: CASSSGTTSNQPQHF

V gene: TRBV14
clone size: many
D gene: NA
J gene: TRBJ2-7
CDR3 DNA: TGTGCCAGCAGCCACGGGAACAGGGATCCCTACGAGCAGTACTTC
CDR3 protein: CASSHGNRDPYEQYF

V gene: TRBV12-3/TRBV12-4
clone size: NA
D gene: TRBD2
J gene: TRBJ2-5
CDR3 DNA: TGTGCCAGCAGTTTAGGTGCGGGGCGGGGGAAGGAGGAGACCCAGTACTTC
CDR3 protein: CASSLGAGRGKEETQYF

V gene: TRBV2
clone size: NA
D gene: TRBD1
J gene: TRBJ2-7
CDR3 DNA: TGTGCCAGCAGTGATCCCAGGACAGGGCTGAAGTACGAGCAGTACTTC
CDR3 protein: CASSDPRTGLKYEQYF

V gene: TRBV7-9
clone size: NA
D gene: TRBD1
J gene: TRBJ1-2
CDR3 DNA: TGTGCCAGCAGTTCTACCGGGACAGGGTTAGGCTACACCTTC
CDR3 protein: CASSSTGTGLGYTF

V gene: TRBV20-1
clone size: NA
D gene: NA
J gene: TRBJ1-6
CDR3 DNA: TGCAGTGCTAGAGACGGAAAAAATAATTCACCCCTCCACTTT
CDR3 protein: CSARDGKNNSPLHF

V gene: TRBV15
clone size: NA
D gene: TRBD1
J gene: TRBJ1-1
CDR3 DNA: TGTGCCACCAGCCCTTGGACAGGGGGCGGCACTGAAGCTTTCTTT
CDR3 protein: CATSPWTGGGTEAFF

V gene: TRBV11-1
clone size: NA
D gene: NA
J gene: TRBJ1-1
CDR3 DNA: TGTGCCAGCAGCTTAGGAGGGATCAATGAAGCTTTCTTT
CDR3 protein: CASSLGGINEAFF

V gene: TRBV6-2/TRBV6-3
clone size: medium-sized
D gene: NA
J gene: TRBJ2-1
CDR3 DNA: TGTGCCAGCAGCCGCCGAAAGTACAATGAGCAGTTCTTC
CDR3 protein: CASSRRKYNEQFF

V gene: TRBV6-1
clone size: NA
D gene: NA
J gene: TRBJ2-7
CDR3 DNA: TGTGCCAGCAGTGATTCCCAGGGAGGTCCCTACGAGCAGTACTTC
CDR3 protein: CASSDSQGGPYEQYF

V gene: TRBV19
clone size: NA
D gene: TRBD2
J gene: TRBJ2-5
CDR3 DNA: TGTGCCAGTAGTTTTCGACTAGCGGGGAACCAAGAGACCCAGTACTTC
CDR3 protein: CASSFRLAGNQETQYF

V gene: TRBV7-8
clone size: few
D gene: TRBD1
J gene: TRBJ2-7
CDR3 DNA: TGTGCCAGCAGCTTAGTGACAGGGGCTGACGAGCAGTACTTC
CDR3 protein: CASSLVTGADEQYF

V gene: TRBV19
clone size: NA
D gene: NA
J gene: TRBJ2-3
CDR3 DNA: TGTGCCAGTAGTATTGGAGACACCCCTAGCACAGATACGCAGTATTTT
CDR3 protein: CASSIGDTPSTDTQYF

V gene: TRBV12-3/TRBV12-4
clone size: few
D gene: TRBD1
J gene: TRBJ2-7
CDR3 DNA: TGTGCCAGCAGTCCAACGATGGGACAGCACTCCTACGAGCAGTACTTC
CDR3 protein: CASSPTMGQHSYEQYF

V gene: TRBV19
clone size: NA
D gene: TRBD2
J gene: TRBJ2-1
CDR3 DNA: TGTGCCAGTAGTATAGGGCCAGCGGGAGCTAATGAGCAGTTCTTC
CDR3 protein: CASSIGPAGANEQFF

V gene: TRBV7-8
clone size: few
D gene: TRBD2
J gene: TRBJ2-3
CDR3 DNA: TGTGCCAGCAGCGCAGAGAACCTACTAGCGGGCACAGATACGCAGTATTTT
CDR3 protein: CASSAENLLAGTDTQYF

V gene: TRBV7-9
clone size: few
D gene: NA
J gene: TRBJ2-2
CDR3 DNA: TGTGCCAGCAGCTTGGTCCCGAGCACCGGGGAGCTGTTTTTT
CDR3 protein: CASSLVPSTGELFF

V gene: TRBV7-9
clone size: NA
D gene: NA
J gene: TRBJ1-1
CDR3 DNA: TGTGCCAGCAGCTTACCGGACACCCTCGGGGCTTTCTTT
CDR3 protein: CASSLPDTLGAFF